This T cell receptor (beta chain) was sequenced in a study of T cell responses to AZD1222 COVID-19 vaccine. General observations from the study: In the spike-specific TCR repertoire, nearly half reportedly target unmutated variant regions. Distributed over spike, vaccine-associated CD4 TCRs predominated at 160-218 and 743-854.

Timing groups of about 4 and about 12 weeks for second doses were pooled. Of note for this clone: No antigen is known for it.

Germline V gene lookup returns CDR1 LNHDA and CDR2 SQIVND (reference sequence). The CDR3 is made up of 12 amino acids. Using immunoSEQ multiplex PCR, the repertoire was profiled, and TCRdb retains in-frame clones only, with some absent. The repertoire holds around 99,000 clones, with approximately 90% as singletons. The sequence was obtained from an adult who received the AZD1222 COVID-19 vaccine. This material consisted of peripheral blood, taken 28 days after the second AZD1222 dose. This sequence joins TRBV19 and TRBJ1-4; D is unresolved. CDR3 in DNA: TGTTGGTTTGGGATCTATAATGAAAAACTGTTTTTT. Its protein is CWFGIYNEKLFF.